This TCR beta chain originates from a study of primary melanoma T cells and metastatic recurrence (dated by TCRdb to 2019 to 2021). Regarding the research as a whole: A total of some 210 primary melanomas made up the cohort, all of stage T2 to T4 and more than 1 mm thick. Histopathological grading of tumor-infiltrating lymphocytes was compared with the sequencing-derived T-cell fraction. The T-cell fraction measured by TCR beta sequencing was weighed against progression-free survival, the clinical outcome chosen for the comparison. The study tested whether T-cell fraction and T-cell repertoire clonality in primary melanoma tumors predicted patient outcome. The study at large found these results: Tumor T-cell fraction was reported to predict progression-free survival independently of thickness, ulceration, mitotic rate and age. The authors presented an effective T-cell-mediated antitumor response in primary melanoma only as a suggestion and not as a demonstrated mechanism. Regardless of nodal disease, mitotic rate or ulceration status, a T-cell fraction above 20% appeared to be protective. Reportedly, adding T-cell fraction to tumor thickness improved progression-free survival prediction more than adding any other histopathological variable did.

Note on this clone: Its antigen remains unidentified. No base quality information exists; no much larger clone differs at one position.

The primary melanoma of each patient had been surgically resected and was considered potentially curable but at risk of metastatic recurrence. The library relied on the immunoSEQ multiplex PCR assay. High-throughput sequencing of the T-cell receptor beta chain was performed on primary melanoma tumor tissue. Turning to the authors' computational methods: TCRB CDR3 sharing between samples and the distribution of insertions and deletions were included in the repertoire analyses. The predictive value of the T-cell fraction was ranked against histopathological variables by a gradient-boosted model. TCRdb obtained this table from immuneACCESS and retained in-frame rearrangements with V and J assigned. These tables miss some clones; where compared with another copy, unresolved V genes account for less than half of the shortfall, and the remainder is unexplained. The D gene and trimming were derived from the DNA, and the V and J assignments and clone size from that table. Within this sample are about 600 clones, with about 90% of them counted one time only. The ten largest clonotypes hold 20% to 25% of the sample.

The sequencing sample was made of melanoma tumor tissue. The sequence was collected from a human donor with melanoma.

The DNA sequence is as follows: TGTGCCAGCAGCTTGGACAGGGAACACTATGGCTACACCTTC. It translates as CASSLDREHYGYTF. This receptor chain uses TRBV11-3 and TRBJ1-2; TRBD1 aligns with 8 central bases. The CDR3 runs 14 residues from the cysteine to the phenylalanine. Of the read, only the CDR3 DNA is kept; its 42 bases are in frame from base 1. V has 3 bases trimmed and J has 3 bases trimmed; junction bases matching no gene number 3. Taken from the germline V gene, the CDR1 and CDR2 loops are SGHNT and YENEEA.